A selection of T cell receptor beta chains follows, all from one sample in a study of metastatic and nonmetastatic thyroid tumors. TCRdb re-called the PCR reads via MiXCR. In the table there are some 19,000 clones, less than 35% of which are singletons. Sequenced material: tumor tissue. Receptor source: a female donor with papillary thyroid cancer or a benign thyroid nodule (not recorded which). Some clones in this sample may be carry-over from other donors' samples. Each CDR3 is given with its conserved first and last residue. D genes are given only for firm matches. The listing skips clone size in some rows; elsewhere it reads once, few, many or a size class.

D	size	length	V	CDR3
TRBD1	-	17	TRBV11-1	CASSLAGTGGTNYGYTF
-	many	14	TRBV7-2	CASSLGDSYEKLFF
-	once	14	TRBV20-1	CSASDTVTLETQYF
TRBD2	medium-sized	15	TRBV7-3	CASSLEAGGTGELFF
-	few	12	TRBV7-9	CANKGDTGELFF
-	-	16	TRBV5-1	CASSYALGSGANVLTF
-	few	14	TRBV6-1	CASSASHSRSEQYF
-	-	16	TRBV7-8	CASSFGLVTRNSPLHF
TRBD2	many	17	TRBV3-1	CASSQSLTSGSRDTQYF
-	-	13	TRBV6-1	CASSGMDGYGYTF
-	-	14	TRBV30	CAWSPPRVRDAQYF
TRBD1	-	12	TRBV28	CASSSQGTEAFF
-	few	16	TRBV27	CASSLSRGPAGGELFF
-	few	15	TRBV2	CASRKQSSYNSPLHF
-	-	13	TRBV11-3	CASSLGLVDTQYF
-	-	14	TRBV5-1	CASSLAGLSYGYTF
-	-	13	TRBV5-6	CASSLAGTDTQYF
TRBD2	few	13	TRBV6-1	CASRTSGTDTQYF
-	few	12	TRBV2	CASTARTAGGVF
TRBD2	medium-sized	15	TRBV11-2	CASSLDSGGTDTQYF
-	medium-sized	11	TRBV30	CAWSFGSNQFF
-	-	13	TRBV20-1	CSASVNRGYGYTF
TRBD1	-	17	TRBV4-1	CASSQDFGTGGASGYTF
-	few	15	TRBV12-3/TRBV12-4	CASSFFTGPVNEQFF
TRBD1	few	14	TRBV6-1	CASRDRTSYDEQFF
-	many	16	TRBV5-6	CASSLDRGATYNEQFF
-	many	12	TRBV29-1	CSVEDGSSIQYF
-	-	16	TRBV3-1	CASSQGNPLLQETQYF
-	few	14	TRBV6-1	CASSAGPYNSPLHF